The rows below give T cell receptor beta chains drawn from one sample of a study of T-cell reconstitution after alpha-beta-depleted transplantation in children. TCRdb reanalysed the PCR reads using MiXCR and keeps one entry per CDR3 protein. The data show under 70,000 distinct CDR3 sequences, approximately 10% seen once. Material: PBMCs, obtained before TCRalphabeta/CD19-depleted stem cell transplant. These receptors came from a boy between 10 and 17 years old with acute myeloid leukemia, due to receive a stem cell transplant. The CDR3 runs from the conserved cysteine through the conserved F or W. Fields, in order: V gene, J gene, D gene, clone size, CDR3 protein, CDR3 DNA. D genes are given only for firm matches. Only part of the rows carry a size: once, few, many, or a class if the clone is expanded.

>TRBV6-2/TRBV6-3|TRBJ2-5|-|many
CASSYGETQYF
TGTGCCAGCAGTTACGGGGAGACCCAGTACTTC
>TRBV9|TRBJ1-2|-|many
CASSPDPINYGYTF
TGTGCCAGCAGCCCGGACCCGATCAACTATGGCTACACCTTC
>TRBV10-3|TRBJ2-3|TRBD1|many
CAIHRTGGSTDTQYF
TGTGCCATCCATCGGACAGGGGGAAGCACAGATACGCAGTATTTT
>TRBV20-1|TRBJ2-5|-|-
CSARVTAQETQYF
TGCAGTGCTAGAGTAACAGCTCAAGAGACCCAGTACTTC
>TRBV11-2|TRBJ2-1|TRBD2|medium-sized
CASSSYWTSGGHEQFF
TGTGCCAGCAGCTCCTACTGGACTAGCGGGGGCCATGAGCAGTTCTTC
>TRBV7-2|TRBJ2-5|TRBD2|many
CASSRTLAGEGETQYF
TGTGCCAGCAGCCGCACACTAGCGGGAGAGGGTGAGACCCAGTACTTC
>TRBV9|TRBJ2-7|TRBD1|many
CASSVGDSSYEQYF
TGTGCCAGCAGCGTGGGGGACAGTAGCTACGAGCAGTACTTC
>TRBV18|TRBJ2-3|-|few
CASSPQGKRDTDTQYF
TGTGCCAGCTCACCACAGGGGAAGAGGGACACAGATACGCAGTATTTT
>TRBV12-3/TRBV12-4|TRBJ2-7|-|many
CASSWGTGREQYF
TGTGCCAGCAGTTGGGGGACGGGCCGCGAGCAGTACTTC
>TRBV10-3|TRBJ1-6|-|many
CAISESTVDDSPLHF
TGTGCCATCAGTGAGTCGACAGTAGATGATTCACCCCTCCACTTT
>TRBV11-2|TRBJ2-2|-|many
CASSPRYGQFANTGELFF
TGTGCCAGCAGCCCAAGATACGGACAGTTCGCGAACACCGGGGAGCTGTTTTTT
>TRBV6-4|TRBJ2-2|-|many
CASSDRIAGGELFF
TGTGCCAGCAGTGACAGGATAGCTGGCGGGGAGCTGTTTTTT
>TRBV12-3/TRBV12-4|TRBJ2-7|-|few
CASSRHRGEQYF
TGTGCCAGCAGCCGCCATAGAGGCGAGCAGTACTTC
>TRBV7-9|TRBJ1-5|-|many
CASSGTSGQPQHF
TGTGCCAGCAGCGGGACCTCGGGGCAGCCCCAGCATTTT
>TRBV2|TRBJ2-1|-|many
CASSAGPLDNEQFF
TGTGCCAGCAGTGCGGGCCCCTTGGACAATGAGCAGTTCTTC
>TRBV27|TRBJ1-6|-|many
CASSGRLNSPLHF
TGTGCCAGCTCGGGACGTCTTAATTCACCCCTCCACTTT
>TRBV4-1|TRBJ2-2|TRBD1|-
CASSQVQGVLTGELFF
TGCGCCAGCAGCCAAGTACAGGGGGTGTTGACCGGGGAGCTGTTTTTT
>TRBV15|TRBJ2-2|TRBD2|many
CATSRGRFDTGELFF
TGTGCCACCAGCCGCGGGAGGTTCGACACCGGGGAGCTGTTTTTT
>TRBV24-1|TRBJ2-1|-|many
CATSDLSGGTYNEQFF
TGTGCCACCAGTGATTTGTCCGGGGGAACCTACAATGAGCAGTTCTTC
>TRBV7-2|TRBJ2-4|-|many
CASSLSLGQFGAAAKNIQYF
TGTGCCAGCAGCTTATCTTTGGGTCAATTCGGAGCGGCAGCCAAAAACATTCAGTACTTC
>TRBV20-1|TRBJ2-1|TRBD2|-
CSARSRAGGWYNEQFF
TGCAGTGCTAGGTCCCGAGCGGGGGGGTGGTACAATGAGCAGTTCTTC
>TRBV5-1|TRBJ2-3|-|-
CASSLGITDTQYF
TGCGCCAGCAGCTTAGGGATCACAGATACGCAGTATTTT
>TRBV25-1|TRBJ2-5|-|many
CASSESSRAFGGQETQYF
TGTGCCAGCAGTGAATCGTCGAGGGCATTCGGTGGGCAAGAGACCCAGTACTTC
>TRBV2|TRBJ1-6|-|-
CASSGRGDSPLHF
TGTGCCAGCAGTGGAAGGGGGGATTCACCCCTCCACTTT
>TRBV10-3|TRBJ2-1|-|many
CAISESGNEQFF
TGTGCCATCAGTGAGTCGGGCAATGAGCAGTTCTTC
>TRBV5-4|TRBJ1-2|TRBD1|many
CASSRSSTGGKGYTF
TGTGCCAGCAGCCGTTCATCAACAGGGGGCAAGGGCTACACCTTC
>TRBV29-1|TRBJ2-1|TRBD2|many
CSVLPGLANNEQFF
TGCAGCGTTTTGCCGGGACTAGCCAATAATGAGCAGTTCTTC
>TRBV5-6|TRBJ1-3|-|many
CASSSQSGSLSGNTIYF
TGTGCCAGCAGCTCTCAGTCAGGGTCTCTCTCTGGAAACACCATATATTTT
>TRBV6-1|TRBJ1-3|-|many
CASTRDLNSGNTIYF
TGTGCCAGCACCCGGGACTTAAACTCTGGAAACACCATATATTTT
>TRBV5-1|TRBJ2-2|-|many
CASSSDGNTGELFF
TGCGCCAGCAGCTCCGACGGTAACACCGGGGAGCTGTTTTTT
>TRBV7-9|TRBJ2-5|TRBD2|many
CASSRRLGLAGIETQYF
TGTGCCAGCAGCCGGAGACTAGGACTAGCGGGGATTGAGACCCAGTACTTC
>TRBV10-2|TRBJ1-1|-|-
CASMHSENTEAFF
TGCGCCAGCATGCACAGCGAGAACACTGAAGCTTTCTTT
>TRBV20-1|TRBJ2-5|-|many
CSAERGYQETQYF
TGCAGTGCTGAGCGCGGCTACCAAGAGACCCAGTACTTC
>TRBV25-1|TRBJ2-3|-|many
CASSEGGTGVRNTQYF
TGTGCCAGCAGTGAAGGTGGGACGGGAGTGAGGAATACGCAGTATTTT
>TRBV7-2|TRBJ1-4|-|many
CASSFWQGGEKLFF
TGTGCCAGCAGCTTTTGGCAGGGAGGTGAAAAACTGTTTTTT
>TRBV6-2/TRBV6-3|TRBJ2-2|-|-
CASSSGTYTGELFF
TGTGCCAGCAGTTCCGGGACTTACACCGGGGAGCTGTTTTTT
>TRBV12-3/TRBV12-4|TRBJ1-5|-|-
CASRAGSWNQPQHF
TGTGCCAGCAGAGCGGGGTCATGGAATCAGCCCCAGCATTTT
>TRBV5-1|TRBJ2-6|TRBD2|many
CASRRGLAGSSGANVLTF
TGCGCCAGCAGGCGGGGACTAGCGGGTAGCTCTGGGGCCAACGTCCTGACTTTC
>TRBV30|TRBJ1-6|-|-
CAWSAGTTRNSPLHF
TGTGCCTGGAGTGCTGGGACGACACGGAATTCACCCCTCCACTTT
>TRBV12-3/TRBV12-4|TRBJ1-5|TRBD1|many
CASNPGQAILGNQPQHF
TGTGCCAGCAACCCGGGACAGGCAATTCTAGGCAATCAGCCCCAGCATTTT
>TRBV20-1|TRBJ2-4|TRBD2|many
CSARVEGKLAGGRKNIQYF
TGCAGTGCTAGAGTCGAGGGAAAACTAGCGGGAGGGCGTAAAAACATTCAGTACTTC
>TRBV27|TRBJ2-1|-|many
CASSLKQFF
TGTGCCAGCAGTCTAAAGCAGTTCTTC
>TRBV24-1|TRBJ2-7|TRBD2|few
CATSEPTSARPYEQYF
TGTGCCACCAGTGAACCCACTAGCGCGAGGCCCTACGAGCAGTACTTC
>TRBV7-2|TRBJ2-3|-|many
CASSLRIPGRGGTDTQYF
TGTGCCAGCAGCTTAAGGATCCCGGGCCGAGGGGGCACAGATACGCAGTATTTT
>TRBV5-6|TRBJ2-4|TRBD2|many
CASSLGLAGNLAKNIQYF
TGTGCCAGCAGCTTGGGACTAGCGGGGAATCTAGCCAAAAACATTCAGTACTTC
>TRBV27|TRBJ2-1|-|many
CASSLQGGSYNEQFF
TGTGCCAGCAGTTTACAGGGGGGCTCCTACAATGAGCAGTTCTTC
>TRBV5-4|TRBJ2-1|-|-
CASSPGQLWYNEQFF
TGTGCCAGCAGCCCTGGGCAACTGTGGTACAATGAGCAGTTCTTC
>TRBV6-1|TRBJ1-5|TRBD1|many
CASSDRGSNNQPQHF
TGTGCCAGCAGTGACAGGGGGTCAAACAATCAGCCCCAGCATTTT
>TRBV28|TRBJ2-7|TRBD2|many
CASSPWTSFYYEQYF
TGTGCCAGCAGTCCTTGGACTAGCTTTTACTACGAGCAGTACTTC
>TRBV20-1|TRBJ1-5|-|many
CSARPGRGWGQPQHF
TGCAGTGCTAGGCCAGGGAGGGGCTGGGGTCAGCCCCAGCATTTT
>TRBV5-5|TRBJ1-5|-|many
CASSWWPDSNQPQHF
TGTGCCAGCAGCTGGTGGCCGGATAGCAATCAGCCCCAGCATTTT
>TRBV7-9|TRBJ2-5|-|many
CASNPGAQYF
TGTGCCAGCAATCCGGGGGCCCAGTACTTC
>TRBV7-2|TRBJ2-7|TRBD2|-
CASSPLARGGPHEQYF
TGTGCCAGCAGCCCCTTAGCTAGGGGAGGGCCCCACGAGCAGTACTTC
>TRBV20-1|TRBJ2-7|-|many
CSARVLDEQYF
TGCAGTGCTAGAGTTTTGGATGAGCAGTACTTC
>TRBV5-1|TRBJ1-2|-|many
CASSAGTNYGYTF
TGCGCCAGCAGCGCCGGAACTAACTATGGCTACACCTTC
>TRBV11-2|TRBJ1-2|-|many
CASSPRTVNYGYTF
TGTGCCAGCAGCCCTAGGACGGTAAACTATGGCTACACCTTC
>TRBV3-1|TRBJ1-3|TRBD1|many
CASSLLTGGSGNTIYF
TGTGCCAGCAGCCTCTTAACAGGGGGCTCTGGAAACACCATATATTTT